A single sample gave rise to the 2 T cell receptor beta chains below, sequenced in a study. The sorted Tregs were CD4+CD25+CD127-/low cells. TCRdb ran MiXCR on the 5' RACE reads and lists one entry per CDR3 protein. The repertoire holds 52,000 or so distinct CDR3 sequences, 20% seen once, with about 2.9% in the top ten. Sample: tumor-infiltrating Tregs sorted from the breast tumor. All receptors come from a female donor with breast cancer.

The J gene is TRBJ2-7, the V gene TRBV24-1; D gene unclear. Germline-derived CDR1 and CDR2 are KGHDR and SFDVKD. The V end lost 7 bases, the J end lost 4 bases, and 10 bases lay between the germline ends. This CDR3 has 12 residues. CDR3 protein: CATSDDRYEQYF. CDR3 coding DNA: TGTGCCACCAGCGACGACCGGTACGAGCAGTACTTC.

This clonotype was detected a few times. This likely comes from a read error, as the CDR3 has no conserved phenylalanine or tryptophan at its end. V and J are TRBV20-1 and TRBJ2-7; 11 bases are a match to TRBD2. The V gene's germline CDR1 is DFQATT and CDR2 SNEGSKA (reference sequence). This CDR3 region has 16 residues. V dropped 4 bases and J dropped 4; count of bases not matched to a gene: 12. CDR3 DNA sequence: TGCAGTGCTATGTTAGCGGGAGGGCCATCGGTTTACGAGCAGTACTCC. This sequence encodes CSAMLAGGPSVYEQYS.